This T cell receptor (beta chain) was captured by sequencing in a study of OX40 agonist ivuxolimab in advanced cancers. The data were produced by immunoSEQ multiplex PCR, yet TCRdb's version contains in-frame clones alone and is incomplete. The sample includes around 67,000 clones, 80% seen only once; the top ten take 1% to 1.5%. About this clone itself: Its antigen is not identified.

The sampling schedule covered blood at baseline, cycle 4 day 1, and cycle 7 day 1. Regarding the study as a whole: Compared with CD4+, CD8+ T cells on average had more expanded clones.

Trimming took 4 bases from V and 5 from J; bases not matched to a gene: 5. The CDR3 length is 14 residues. Germline CDR1 is LNHDA and CDR2 is SQIVND (reference sequence). The chain combines TRBV19 with TRBJ1-5, with 7 bases that match TRBD1. Here the sequenced sample was CD4+ or CD8+ T cells sorted from blood, taken in a trial of the OX40 agonist ivuxolimab. The source is an adult with an advanced solid tumor such as melanoma, head and neck, liver or kidney cancer. The CDR3 is CASSTGQVHQPQHF. CDR3 nucleotides: TGTGCCAGTAGTACCGGACAGGTACATCAGCCCCAGCATTTT.